These 22 T cell receptor beta chains were all obtained from the same sample, sequenced in a study of T cells after yellow fever vaccination. TCRdb redid the calling of the 5' RACE reads with MiXCR, one entry per CDR3 protein. The table shows about 160,000 distinct CDR3 sequences, with around 7.2% occurring only once. The starting material was CD4+ T cells sorted from PBMCs, obtained about 5 days after the first yellow fever vaccination. The origin of the receptors is a man aged 18 to 30 who received the YFV17D yellow fever vaccine.

In this sample, this clonotype turned up a few times. The chain is built from TRBV20-1 and TRBJ2-2, with 8 bases that match TRBD2. The length of the CDR3 is 16 residues. CDR1 is DFQATT, CDR2 SNEGSKA, per germline (reference sequence). The V and J ends lost 1 base and 4 bases, in that order; junction bases with no gene match: 8. CDR3 DNA sequence: TGCAGTGCTAGAGCCCTTAGCGGGGACGGCACCGGGGAGCTGTTTTTT. It codes for CSARALSGDGTGELFF.

This clonotype has only a few counts. The chain recombines TRBV18 with TRBJ2-3; D not certain. The length of the CDR3 is 14 residues. Trimming shortened V by 0 bases and J by 3 bases, and 7 bases separated the two germline ends. The germline V gene encodes CDR1 KGHSH and CDR2 LQKENI. This CDR3 is CASSPPRQTDTQYF. The CDR3 nucleotides are TGTGCCAGCTCACCACCGAGGCAGACAGATACGCAGTATTTT. Complete variable domain (other parts from reference TRBV18 and TRBJ2-3): NAGVMQNPRHLVRRRGQEARLRCSPMKGHSHVYWYRQLPEEGLKFMVYLQKENIIDESGMPKERFSAEFPKEGPSILRIQQVVRGDSAAYFCASSPPRQTDTQYFGPGTRLTVL.

This clonotype was recorded a few times. This chain uses TRBV20-1 with TRBJ2-2; D is possibly TRBD1 (6 bases). The CDR3 runs 15 residues. Per the germline V gene, CDR1 is DFQATT and CDR2 is SNEGSKA (reference sequence). Trimming removed 4 bases from V and 3 bases from J, with 15 bases in between. The CDR3 spells CSAMPGHSYTGELFF. The CDR3, as DNA: TGCAGTGCTATGCCGGGACACTCGTACACCGGGGAGCTGTTTTTT.

At least ten counts were recorded for this clonotype. V is TRBV7-9 and J is TRBJ2-3; D is undetermined. This CDR3 region has 15 residues. CDR1 and CDR2 from the germline V gene are SEHNR and FQNEAQ (reference sequence). Trimming removed 1 base from V and 3 bases from J, with 11 bases in between. CDR3 DNA: TGTGCCAGCAGCTTAGATCTCGAACGTACAGATACGCAGTATTTT. Translated, it gives CASSLDLERTDTQYF.

A few counts support this clonotype. The J gene is TRBJ2-5, the V gene TRBV20-1; 11 nucleotides agree with TRBD2. Germline values: CDR1 DFQATT, CDR2 SNEGSKA (reference sequence). Germline trimming cut 4 bases from V and 0 bases from J; bases unmatched to any gene: 4. The CDR3 length is 15 residues. CDR3 amino acids: CSATVAGGDQETQYF. CDR3 bases: TGCAGTGCTACCGTAGCGGGGGGGGACCAAGAGACCCAGTACTTC.

This clonotype appeared a few times. V is TRBV7-2 and J is TRBJ1-2, with D hard to call. Trimming stripped 4 bases from V and 5 bases from J, with 14 bases between. The length of the CDR3 is 14 residues. The germline V gene encodes CDR1 SGHTA and CDR2 FQGNSA. The CDR3 is CASSSMEGGYGYTF. The DNA for the CDR3 is TGTGCCAGCAGCTCCATGGAGGGAGGGTATGGCTACACCTTC.

This clonotype was found many times. The chain combines TRBV7-9 with TRBJ2-5, with 8 bases that match TRBD1. V shed 1 base, J shed 5 bases, and the junction held 12 bases outside the gene matches. Germline CDR1 reads SEHNR; CDR2 reads FQNEAQ (reference sequence). The CDR3 loop spans 17 amino acids. CDR3 nucleotides: TGTGCCAGCAGCTTAGAGGCAGGGGGCGTTTGGAGGGAGACCCAGTACTTC. It encodes CASSLEAGGVWRETQYF. Based on the CDR3 plus reference TRBV7-9 and TRBJ2-5, the full variable domain is DTGVSQNPRHKITKRGQNVTFRCDPISEHNRLYWYRQTLGQGPEFLTYFQNEAQLEKSRLLSDRFSAERPKGSFSTLEIQRTEQGDSAMYLCASSLEAGGVWRETQYFGPGTRLLVL.

The chain uses TRBV6-6 and TRBJ2-7; 7 bases are shared with TRBD1. The CDR3 runs to 15 residues. The V gene's germline CDR1 is MNHNY and CDR2 SVGAGI (reference sequence). J was trimmed by 2 bases and V by 6 bases; bases with no gene match: 10. CDR3 bases: TGTGCCAGCAGCTCTAACAGGGGCCATACCTACGAGCAGTACGTC. Amino acids: CASSSNRGHTYEQYV.

This clonotype was found many times. This chain connects TRBV7-9 to TRBJ1-4, with 8 positions matching TRBD1. J gave up 3 bases and V 4 bases, and 4 bases lay outside the gene matches. CDR3 length equals 15 residues. Germline V CDR1 and CDR2: SEHNR, FQNEAQ (reference sequence). The CDR3: CASSYRGNANEKLFF. The CDR3 DNA sequence: TGTGCCAGCAGCTACAGGGGGAACGCTAATGAAAAACTGTTTTTT.

This clonotype was seen many times. J is TRBJ2-4 and V is TRBV29-1, with 8 nucleotides matching TRBD2. Germline V gene lookup returns CDR1 SQVTM and CDR2 ANQGSEA. V lost 0 bases, J lost 5 bases, and 3 bases stayed unmatched. The CDR3 is 14 amino acids. The CDR3 sequence is CSVEDRGGQNIQYF. CDR3 nucleotides: TGCAGCGTTGAAGATCGGGGGGGTCAAAACATTCAGTACTTC.

The chain carries TRBV20-1 and TRBJ1-1; 8 nucleotides match TRBD1. V was pared by 0 bases and J by 0 bases, with 9 bases of the junction left unmatched. From germline, CDR1 is DFQATT and CDR2 SNEGSKA (reference sequence). This CDR3 is built from 17 residues. The CDR3 here is CSARDLDRAFMNTEAFF. As DNA, the CDR3 is TGCAGTGCTAGAGATCTGGACAGGGCTTTCATGAACACTGAAGCTTTCTTT.

This clonotype was detected only a few times. The chain links TRBV7-9 to TRBJ1-3; D is possibly TRBD1 (5 bases). CDR1 is SEHNR and CDR2 is FQNEAQ in the germline V gene (reference sequence). The CDR3 covers 14 residues. Trimming shortened V by 6 bases and J by 4 bases, and 13 bases separated the two germline ends. The CDR3 DNA follows: TGTGCCAGCAGGGCGGGGCCGTCCGGAAACACCATATATTTT. Protein product: CASRAGPSGNTIYF.

In this sample, this clonotype turned up many times. V usage is TRBV5-1 and J usage is TRBJ2-1; 8 nucleotides line up with TRBD2. CDR3 length: 16 residues. The ends lost 0 bases at V and 8 bases at J; junction bases unmatched: 10. Per the germline V gene, CDR1 is SGHRS and CDR2 is YFSETQ. CDR3 nucleotides: TGCGCCAGCAGCTTGGCCGGGACTAGGTCGGTTGATGAGCAGTTCTTC. Amino acids: CASSLAGTRSVDEQFF. The variable domain in full, with the rest retrieved from reference TRBV5-1 and TRBJ2-1, is KAGVTQTPRYLIKTRGQQVTLSCSPISGHRSVSWYQQTPGQGLQFLFEYFSETQRNKGNFPGRFSGRQFSNSRSEMNVSTLELGDSALYLCASSLAGTRSVDEQFFGPGTRLTVL.

This clonotype was seen more than once but under ten times. In DNA, the CDR3 is TGTGCCAGCACCGACCTTACTAGAACAGATACGCAGTATTTT. The encoded protein is CASTDLTRTDTQYF. The gene calls are TRBV3-1 and TRBJ2-3; maybe TRBD2 (5 bases). CDR1 is LGHDT and CDR2 is YNNKEL in the germline V gene (reference sequence). This CDR3 spans 14 amino acids. The germline V and J ends were trimmed by 7 bases and 3 bases, with 14 bases remaining between them.

This clonotype turned up a few times. The CDR3 coding sequence is TGCGCCAGCAGTGCCTCTCAATTAGGGGAGCAGTTCTTC. This translates into CASSASQLGEQFF. The chain joins TRBV10-1 to TRBJ2-1; D gene uncertain. The germline V and J ends were trimmed by 4 bases and 10 bases, with 14 bases remaining between them. This CDR3 region has 13 residues. Germline V gene data show CDR1 as WNHNN and CDR2 as SYGVQD (reference sequence).

The V call is TRBV5-1, the J call TRBJ2-7; TRBD1 agrees at 9 bases. Per germline, CDR1 SGHRS and CDR2 YFSETQ. Trimming removed 4 bases from V and 4 bases from J; junction bases left unmatched: 12. CDR3 length: 16 amino acids. CDR3 sequence (DNA): TGCGCCAGCAGCCAGCGGGGACAGGGTTCCCCGTACGAGCAGTACTTC. Its translation is CASSQRGQGSPYEQYF.

This clonotype was seen a few times. The J gene is TRBJ1-5, the V gene TRBV6-2 or TRBV6-3; 7 bases match TRBD1. The V gene end was trimmed by 7 bases and the J gene end by 5 bases; junction bases not matched to a gene: 11. The CDR3 covers 15 residues. CDR1 and CDR2 from the germline V gene are MNHEY and SVGEGT. DNA for the CDR3: TGTGCCAGCACAGGGGGTTTATTTGGAGATCAGCCCCAGCATTTT. Protein: CASTGGLFGDQPQHF.

This clonotype was seen many times. V is TRBV11-2 and J is TRBJ2-3, with D unresolved. Deletions cut 2 bases from V and 5 bases from J, with 11 bases between. Germline loops: CDR1 SGHAT, CDR2 FQNNGV. The CDR3 sequence is 14 residues long. In DNA form, the CDR3 reads TGTGCCAGCAGCTTATCTGGGTATGGAGATACGCAGTATTTT. Residues: CASSLSGYGDTQYF.

This clonotype was found many times. The V gene is TRBV7-9, the J gene TRBJ1-5; D perhaps matches TRBD1 (5 bases). V was trimmed by 5 bases and J by 2 bases, leaving 16 bases between them. CDR1 and CDR2 (germline): SEHNR, FQNEAQ (reference sequence). The CDR3 has 16 amino acids. The CDR3 nucleotides are TGTGCCAGCAGCCCGGAGGGGAGTAAGGGCAATCAGCCCCAGCATTTT. Amino acids: CASSPEGSKGNQPQHF.

The chain combines TRBV5-6 with TRBJ2-3; possibly TRBD1 for D (6 bases). The V end was cut by 4 bases, the J end by 2 bases, with 20 bases between. Germline V CDR1 and CDR2: SGHDT, YYEEEE. CDR3 size: 17 residues. CDR3 nucleotides: TGTGCCAGCAGCCTTTATGGGATTCAGGGGCCCACAGATACGCAGTATTTT. Amino acids: CASSLYGIQGPTDTQYF.

The chain employs TRBV3-1 and TRBJ2-7; no reliable D call. The germline V gene has CDR1 LGHDT and CDR2 YNNKEL (reference sequence). The V gene lost 2 bases and the J gene lost 2 bases, with 13 bases spanning the gap. The length of the CDR3 is 15 residues. CDR3 sequence reads: CASSQSGVPPYEQYV. The CDR3 DNA follows: TGTGCCAGCAGCCAATCAGGAGTGCCCCCCTACGAGCAGTACGTC.

In this sample, this clonotype turned up many times. The chain combines TRBV5-1 with TRBJ1-2; tentatively, D is TRBD1 (6 bases). CDR1 SGHRS and CDR2 YFSETQ come from the germline V gene. This CDR3 has 14 amino acids. V gave up 3 bases and J gave up 2 bases, with 11 bases separating them. Written as DNA, the CDR3 is TGCGCCAGCAGCTGGGGGGCAGCAAACTATGGCTACACCTTC. The encoded protein is CASSWGAANYGYTF. The whole variable domain, remainder taken from reference TRBV5-1 and TRBJ1-2, is KAGVTQTPRYLIKTRGQQVTLSCSPISGHRSVSWYQQTPGQGLQFLFEYFSETQRNKGNFPGRFSGRQFSNSRSEMNVSTLELGDSALYLCASSWGAANYGYTFGSGTRLTVV.